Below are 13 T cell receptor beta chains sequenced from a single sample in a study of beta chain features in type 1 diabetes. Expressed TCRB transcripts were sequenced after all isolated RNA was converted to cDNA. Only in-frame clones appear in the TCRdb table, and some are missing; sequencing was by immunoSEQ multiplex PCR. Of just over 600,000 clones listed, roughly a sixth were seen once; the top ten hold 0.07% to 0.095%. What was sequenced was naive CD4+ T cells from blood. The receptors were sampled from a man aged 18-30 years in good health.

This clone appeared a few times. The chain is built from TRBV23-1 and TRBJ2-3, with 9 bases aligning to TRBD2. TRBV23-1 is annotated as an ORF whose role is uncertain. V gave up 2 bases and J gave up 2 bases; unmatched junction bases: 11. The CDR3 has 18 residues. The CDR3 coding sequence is TGCGCCAGCAGTCAAGTTTCTAGCGGGGAAATATACACAGATACGCAGTATTTT. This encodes CASSQVSSGEIYTDTQYF.

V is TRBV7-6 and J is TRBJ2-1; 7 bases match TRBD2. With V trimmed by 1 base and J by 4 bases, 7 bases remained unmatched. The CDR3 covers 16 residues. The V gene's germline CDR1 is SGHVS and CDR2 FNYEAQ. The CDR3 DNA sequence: TGTGCCAGCAGCTTAGTTGGCGGGAGAGTTTACAATGAGCAGTTCTTC. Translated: CASSLVGGRVYNEQFF. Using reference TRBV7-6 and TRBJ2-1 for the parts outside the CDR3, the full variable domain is GAGVSQSPRYKVTKRGQDVALRCDPISGHVSLYWYRQALGQGPEFLTYFNYEAQQDKSGLPNDRFSAERPEGSISTLTIQRTEQRDSAMYRCASSLVGGRVYNEQFFGPGTRLTVL.

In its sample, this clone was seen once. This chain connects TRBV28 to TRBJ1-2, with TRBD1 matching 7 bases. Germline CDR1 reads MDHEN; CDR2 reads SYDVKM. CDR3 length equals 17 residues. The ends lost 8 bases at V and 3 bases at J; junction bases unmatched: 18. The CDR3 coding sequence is TGTGCCAGCTATTCCCTCGGGACAGAAGCCCCTTACTATGGCTACACCTTC. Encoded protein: CASYSLGTEAPYYGYTF.

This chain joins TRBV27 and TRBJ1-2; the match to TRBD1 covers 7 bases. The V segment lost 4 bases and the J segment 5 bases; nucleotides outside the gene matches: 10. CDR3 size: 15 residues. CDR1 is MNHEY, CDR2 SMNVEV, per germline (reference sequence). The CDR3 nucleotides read TGTGCCAGCAGTTATTCACCCGGGACAGTTTATGGCTACACCTTC. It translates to CASSYSPGTVYGYTF.

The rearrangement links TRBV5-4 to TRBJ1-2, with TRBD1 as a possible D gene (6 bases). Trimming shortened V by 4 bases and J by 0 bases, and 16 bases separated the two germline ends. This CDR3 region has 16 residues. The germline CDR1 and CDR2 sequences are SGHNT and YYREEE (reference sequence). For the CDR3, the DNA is TGTGCCAGCAGCAAGATTAGACAGGACGCTAACTATGGCTACACCTTC. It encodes CASSKIRQDANYGYTF.

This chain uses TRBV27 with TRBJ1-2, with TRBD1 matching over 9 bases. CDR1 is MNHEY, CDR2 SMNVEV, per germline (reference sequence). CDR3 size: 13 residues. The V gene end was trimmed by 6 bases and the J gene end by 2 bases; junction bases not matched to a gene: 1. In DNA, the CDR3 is TGTGCCAGCAGGACAGGGGGAAACTATGGCTACACCTTC. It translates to CASRTGGNYGYTF.

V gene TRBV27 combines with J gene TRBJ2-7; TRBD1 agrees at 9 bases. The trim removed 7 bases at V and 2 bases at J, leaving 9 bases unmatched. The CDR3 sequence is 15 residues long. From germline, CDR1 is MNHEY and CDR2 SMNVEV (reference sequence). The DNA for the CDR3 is TGTGCCAGCACCCTGAAAGGACAGGGGACCTACGAGCAGTACTTC. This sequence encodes CASTLKGQGTYEQYF.

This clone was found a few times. CDR3: CSVRLFKGTEAFF. The CDR3 nucleotides read TGCAGCGTCCGACTGTTTAAGGGCACTGAAGCTTTCTTT. The V call is TRBV29-1, the J call TRBJ1-1; no clear D gene. There are 13 residues in the CDR3. Germline CDR1 and CDR2: SQVTM and ANQGSEA. Trimming took 6 bases from V and 4 from J, leaving 15 bases between them.

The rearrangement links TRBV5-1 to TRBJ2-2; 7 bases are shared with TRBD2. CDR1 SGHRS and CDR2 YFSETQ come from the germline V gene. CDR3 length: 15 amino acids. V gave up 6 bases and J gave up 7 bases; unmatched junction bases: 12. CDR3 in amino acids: CASNSGGSLGGELFF. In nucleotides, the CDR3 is TGCGCCAGCAACTCTGGCGGGAGCCTCGGCGGGGAGCTGTTTTTT.

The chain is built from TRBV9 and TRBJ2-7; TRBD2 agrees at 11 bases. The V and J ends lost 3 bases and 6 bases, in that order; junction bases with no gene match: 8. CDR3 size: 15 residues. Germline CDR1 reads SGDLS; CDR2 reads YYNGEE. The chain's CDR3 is CASSGGLAGHREQYF. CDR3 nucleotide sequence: TGTGCCAGCAGCGGAGGACTAGCGGGCCACCGCGAGCAGTACTTC.

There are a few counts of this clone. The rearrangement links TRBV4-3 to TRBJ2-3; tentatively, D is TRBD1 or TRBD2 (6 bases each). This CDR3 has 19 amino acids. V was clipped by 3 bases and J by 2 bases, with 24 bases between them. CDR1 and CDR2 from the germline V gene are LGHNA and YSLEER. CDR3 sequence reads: CASSQDYRAGQTFTDTQYF. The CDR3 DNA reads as TGCGCCAGCAGCCAGGATTACAGGGCGGGACAAACATTCACAGATACGCAGTATTTT.

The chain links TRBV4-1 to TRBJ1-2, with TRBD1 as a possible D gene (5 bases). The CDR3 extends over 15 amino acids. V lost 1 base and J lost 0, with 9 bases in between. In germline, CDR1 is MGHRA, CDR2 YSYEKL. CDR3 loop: CASSQGRGANYGYTF. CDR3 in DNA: TGCGCCAGCAGCCAAGGGAGGGGCGCTAACTATGGCTACACCTTC.

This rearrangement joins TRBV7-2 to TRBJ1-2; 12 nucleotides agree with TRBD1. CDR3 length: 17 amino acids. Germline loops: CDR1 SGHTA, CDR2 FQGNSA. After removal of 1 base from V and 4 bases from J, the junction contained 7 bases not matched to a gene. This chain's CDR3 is CASSLGPGTGGTYGYTF. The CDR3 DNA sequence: TGTGCCAGCAGCTTAGGGCCCGGGACAGGGGGCACCTATGGCTACACCTTC.